This is a list of T cell receptor beta chains from one sample in a study of OX40 agonist ivuxolimab in advanced cancers. Data came from immunoSEQ multiplex PCR; TCRdb stores just in-frame clones and leaves some out. The profile shows 65,000 to 100,000 clones, under 85% of them singletons. The specimen comprised CD4+ or CD8+ T cells sorted from blood, sampled in a trial of the OX40 agonist ivuxolimab. The receptors come from an adult with an advanced solid tumor such as melanoma, head and neck, liver or kidney cancer. Both conserved end residues are part of each CDR3. The D gene is left open where the match is weak. Size values are once, few and many counts, or a class for expanded clones, and some rows have none.

CDR3	DNA	J	size	length	V	D
CASSLGLGRLFF	TGTGCCAGCAGCTTAGGGCTAGGTCGGCTGTTTTTT	TRBJ2-2	once	12	TRBV5-6	.
CASSLGHLLNQPQHF	TGTGCCAGCAGCTTGGGGCACCTGCTAAATCAGCCCCAGCATTTT	TRBJ1-5	.	15	TRBV5-5	.
CASSSLTSGNGELFF	TGTGCCAGCAGCTCACTGACTAGCGGGAACGGGGAGCTGTTTTTT	TRBJ2-2	.	15	TRBV5-5	TRBD2
CASSFGRGADTQYF	TGTGCCAGCAGTTTCGGACGAGGCGCAGATACGCAGTATTTT	TRBJ2-3	.	14	TRBV28	.
CASSFGSDFTDTQYF	TGTGCCAGCAGCTTCGGGTCGGATTTCACAGATACGCAGTATTTT	TRBJ2-3	.	15	TRBV7-3	.
CSVGSVAGYGETQYF	TGCAGCGTTGGTTCGGTTGCGGGGTATGGAGAGACCCAGTACTTC	TRBJ2-5	.	15	TRBV29-1	.
CASSPGTGNTEAFF	TGTGCCAGCAGCCCCGGGACGGGGAACACTGAAGCTTTCTTT	TRBJ1-1	.	14	TRBV11-2	.
CASMGDTEAFF	TGTGCCAGTATGGGAGATACTGAAGCTTTCTTT	TRBJ1-1	.	11	TRBV19	.
CASSPSQGAYNEQFF	TGTGCCAGCAGCCCCTCACAGGGGGCCTACAATGAGCAGTTCTTC	TRBJ2-1	.	15	TRBV7-8	TRBD1
CASSQPGKGADTQYF	TGCGCCAGCAGCCAGCCGGGGAAGGGGGCAGATACGCAGTATTTT	TRBJ2-3	.	15	TRBV4-1	.
CASSRNPPGLAWKNEQFF	TGTGCCAGCAGTCGTAATCCGCCGGGACTAGCCTGGAAAAATGAGCAGTTCTTC	TRBJ2-1	.	18	TRBV27	TRBD2
CASSSTGGKIYEQYF	TGTGCCAGCAGCTCGACGGGGGGAAAAATTTACGAGCAGTACTTC	TRBJ2-7	.	15	TRBV7-9	TRBD2
CASSAIGTGELFF	TGTGCCAGCAGCGCCATCGGCACCGGGGAGCTGTTTTTT	TRBJ2-2	.	13	TRBV7-8	.
CASGPGLSYNEQFF	TGTGCCAGTGGGCCGGGCCTGTCCTACAATGAGCAGTTCTTC	TRBJ2-1	.	14	TRBV19	.
CASSHKRVYEQFF	TGTGCCAGCAGCCATAAGCGGGTTTATGAGCAGTTCTTC	TRBJ2-1	.	13	TRBV5-6	.
CASTLWTGLEQYF	TGTGCCAGCACCCTTTGGACAGGACTCGAGCAGTACTTC	TRBJ2-7	.	13	TRBV28	TRBD1
CASSPGTATGELFF	TGTGCCAGCAGCCCGGGGACAGCTACCGGGGAGCTGTTTTTT	TRBJ2-2	.	14	TRBV11-3	TRBD1
CASSQGVAKISYGYTF	TGTGCCAGCAGCCAGGGGGTTGCGAAAATAAGTTATGGCTACACCTTC	TRBJ1-2	.	16	TRBV7-9	TRBD1
CASSPSVGGQAYEQYF	TGTGCCAGCAGCCCTTCGGTAGGGGGCCAAGCATACGAGCAGTACTTC	TRBJ2-7	.	16	TRBV25-1	TRBD1
CGKQVTDTQYF	TGTGGAAAACAGGTCACAGATACGCAGTATTTT	TRBJ2-3	.	11	TRBV7-9	.
CASSQVSVSEQYF	TGTGCCAGCAGCCAAGTATCCGTCTCCGAGCAGTACTTC	TRBJ2-7	.	13	TRBV14	.
CASSEGFSSTTHYEQYF	TGTGCCAGCAGTGAAGGTTTCTCTTCAACTACCCACTACGAGCAGTACTTC	TRBJ2-7	.	17	TRBV6-1	.
CASRGDSASYEQYF	TGCGCCAGCAGAGGGGATTCTGCATCCTATGAGCAGTACTTC	TRBJ2-7	.	14	TRBV10-2	.
CASRLREGTGNQPQHF	TGCGCCAGCCGACTTCGTGAGGGGACAGGGAATCAGCCCCAGCATTTT	TRBJ1-5	.	16	TRBV4-1	TRBD1
CASSRGFGTPYEQYF	TGTGCCAGCAGCCGGGGGTTTGGGACCCCCTACGAGCAGTACTTC	TRBJ2-7	.	15	TRBV7-9	.
CASSPGGVQETQYF	TGTGCCAGCAGCCCTGGGGGGGTCCAAGAGACCCAGTACTTC	TRBJ2-5	.	14	TRBV11-3	TRBD2
CASSHRRSGRNIQYF	TGTGCCAGCAGCCACCGAAGGTCTGGTAGAAACATTCAGTACTTC	TRBJ2-4	once	15	TRBV4-2	.
CASSPQRTGDQPQHF	TGTGCCAGTAGTCCCCAACGGACAGGGGATCAGCCCCAGCATTTT	TRBJ1-5	.	15	TRBV19	TRBD1
CATSTSTDTQYF	TGTGCCACTTCAACTAGCACAGATACGCAGTATTTT	TRBJ2-3	.	12	TRBV15	.
CASSPSRVLSGANVLTF	TGTGCCAGCAGCCCCAGTAGGGTCCTCTCTGGGGCCAACGTCCTGACTTTC	TRBJ2-6	.	17	TRBV9	.
CACSGGQTFTGELFF	TGTGCCTGCAGTGGGGGACAGACTTTCACCGGGGAGCTGTTTTTT	TRBJ2-2	.	15	TRBV6-1	TRBD1
CASRGPLGNNEQFF	TGTGCCAGCAGGGGCCCCCTGGGGAACAATGAGCAGTTCTTC	TRBJ2-1	.	14	TRBV6-1	.
CATSSDDLGDTQYF	TGTGCCACCAGCAGTGATGACCTGGGAGATACGCAGTATTTT	TRBJ2-3	.	14	TRBV15	.
CASSYSIGRASETQYF	TGTGCCAGCAGTTACTCGATCGGACGCGCATCGGAGACCCAGTACTTC	TRBJ2-5	.	16	TRBV6-5	.
CASSPGHSGGTGELFF	TGTGCCAGCAGCCCTGGTCACAGCGGCGGCACCGGGGAGCTGTTTTTT	TRBJ2-2	.	16	TRBV7-9	.
CASSLVASGANVLTF	TGTGCCAGCAGCTTGGTGGCTTCCGGGGCCAACGTCCTGACTTTC	TRBJ2-6	.	15	TRBV5-8	.
CASSLAGGETQYF	TGTGCCAGCAGCTTGGCAGGGGGCGAGACCCAGTACTTC	TRBJ2-5	.	13	TRBV7-9	TRBD1
CASSLSGLAGGSTGELFF	TGTGCCAGCAGCCTATCAGGACTAGCGGGAGGGAGCACCGGGGAGCTGTTTTTT	TRBJ2-2	once	18	TRBV7-8	TRBD2
CASSPRNTGELFF	TGTGCCAGCAGTCCAAGGAACACCGGGGAGCTGTTTTTT	TRBJ2-2	once	13	TRBV27	.
CASSKGGGAYEQYF	TGTGCCAGCTCAAAAGGGGGTGGCGCCTACGAGCAGTACTTC	TRBJ2-7	.	14	TRBV18	.
CASSPTQSTNEKLFF	TGTGCCAGCAGCCCGACCCAGTCAACTAATGAAAAACTGTTTTTT	TRBJ1-4	.	15	TRBV5-4	.